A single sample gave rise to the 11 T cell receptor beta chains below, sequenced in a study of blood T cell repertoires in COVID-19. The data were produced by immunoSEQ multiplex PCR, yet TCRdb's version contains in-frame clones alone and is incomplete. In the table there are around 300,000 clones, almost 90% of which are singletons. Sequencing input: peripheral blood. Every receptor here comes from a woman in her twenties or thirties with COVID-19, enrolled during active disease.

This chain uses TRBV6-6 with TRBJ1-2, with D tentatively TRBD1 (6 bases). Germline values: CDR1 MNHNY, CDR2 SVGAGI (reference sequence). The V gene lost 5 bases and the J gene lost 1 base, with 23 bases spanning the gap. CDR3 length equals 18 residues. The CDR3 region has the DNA TGTGCCAGCAGTCCAGGGGCAGGTCGTGAGGCCGGTAACTATGGCTACACCTTC. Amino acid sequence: CASSPGAGREAGNYGYTF.

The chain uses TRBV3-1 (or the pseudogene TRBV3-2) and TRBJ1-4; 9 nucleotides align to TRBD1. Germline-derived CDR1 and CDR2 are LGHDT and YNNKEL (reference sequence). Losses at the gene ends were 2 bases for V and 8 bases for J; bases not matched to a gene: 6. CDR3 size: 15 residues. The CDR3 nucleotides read TGTGCCAGCAGCCAAATGGGGACAGGGAAAGAAAAACTGTTTTTT. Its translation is CASSQMGTGKEKLFF.

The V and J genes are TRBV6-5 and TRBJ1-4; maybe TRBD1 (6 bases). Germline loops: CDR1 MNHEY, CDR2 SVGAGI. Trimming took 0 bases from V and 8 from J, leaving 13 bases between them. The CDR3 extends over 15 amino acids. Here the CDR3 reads CASSYSRQDDEKLFF. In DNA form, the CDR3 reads TGTGCCAGCAGTTACTCACGACAGGACGACGAAAAACTGTTTTTT.

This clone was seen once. In DNA, the CDR3 is TGTGCCAGCAGTTACGCGGGTAGCAATCAGCCCCAGCATTTT. The encoded protein is CASSYAGSNQPQHF. The rearrangement uses TRBV6-6 and TRBJ1-5; D not resolved. V lost 2 bases and J 0 bases, leaving 5 bases between the germline ends. Germline loops: CDR1 MNHNY, CDR2 SVGAGI (reference sequence). The CDR3 has 14 amino acids.

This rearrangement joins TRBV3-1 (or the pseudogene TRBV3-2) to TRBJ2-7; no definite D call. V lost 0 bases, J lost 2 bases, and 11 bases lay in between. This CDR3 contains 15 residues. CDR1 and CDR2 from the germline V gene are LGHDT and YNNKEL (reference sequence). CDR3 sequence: CASSQERGQTYEQYF. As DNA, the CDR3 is TGTGCCAGCAGCCAAGAACGAGGCCAAACCTACGAGCAGTACTTC.

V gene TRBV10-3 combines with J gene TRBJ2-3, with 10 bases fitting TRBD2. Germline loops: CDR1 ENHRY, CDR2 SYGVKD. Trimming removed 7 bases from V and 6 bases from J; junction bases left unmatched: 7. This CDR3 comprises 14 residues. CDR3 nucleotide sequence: TGTGCCATCAAATCTAGCGGGAGTATGGATACGCAGTATTTT. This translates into CAIKSSGSMDTQYF.

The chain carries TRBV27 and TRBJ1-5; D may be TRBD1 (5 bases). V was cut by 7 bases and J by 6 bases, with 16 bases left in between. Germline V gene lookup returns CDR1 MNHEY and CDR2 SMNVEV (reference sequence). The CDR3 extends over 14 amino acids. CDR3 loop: CASKGQGGSQPQHF. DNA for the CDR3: TGTGCCAGCAAAGGGCAGGGAGGGAGTCAGCCCCAGCATTTT.

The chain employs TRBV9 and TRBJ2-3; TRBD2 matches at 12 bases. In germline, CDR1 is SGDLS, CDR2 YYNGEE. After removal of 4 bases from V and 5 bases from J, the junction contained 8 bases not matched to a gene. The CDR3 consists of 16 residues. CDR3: CASSSGLAGRIDTQYF. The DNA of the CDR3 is TGTGCCAGCAGCTCCGGACTAGCGGGGCGTATAGATACGCAGTATTTT. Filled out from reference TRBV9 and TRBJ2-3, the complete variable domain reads DSGVTQTPKHLITATGQRVTLRCSPRSGDLSVYWYQQSLDQGLQFLIQYYNGEERAKGNILERFSAQQFPDLHSELNLSSLELGDSALYFCASSSGLAGRIDTQYFGPGTRLTVL.

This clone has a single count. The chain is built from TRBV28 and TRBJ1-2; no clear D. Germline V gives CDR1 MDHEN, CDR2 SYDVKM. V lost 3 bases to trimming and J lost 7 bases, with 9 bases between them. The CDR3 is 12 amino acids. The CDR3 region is CASSFPPSGYTF. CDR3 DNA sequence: TGTGCCAGCAGTTTCCCCCCTAGTGGCTACACCTTC.

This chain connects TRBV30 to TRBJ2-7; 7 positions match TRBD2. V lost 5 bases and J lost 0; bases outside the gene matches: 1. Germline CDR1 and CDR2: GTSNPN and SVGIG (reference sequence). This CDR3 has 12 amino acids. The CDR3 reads CAWGDYSYEQYF. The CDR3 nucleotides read TGTGCCTGGGGGGACTACTCCTACGAGCAGTACTTC. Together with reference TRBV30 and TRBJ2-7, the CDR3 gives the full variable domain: SQTIHQWPATLVQPVGSPLSLECTVEGTSNPNLYWYRQAAGRGLQLLFYSVGIGQISSEVPQNLSASRPQDRQFILSSKKLLLSDSGFYLCAWGDYSYEQYFGPGTRLTVT.

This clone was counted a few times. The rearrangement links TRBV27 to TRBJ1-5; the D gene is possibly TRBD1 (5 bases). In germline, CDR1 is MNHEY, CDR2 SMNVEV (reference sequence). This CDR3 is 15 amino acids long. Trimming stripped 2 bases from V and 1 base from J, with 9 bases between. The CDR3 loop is CASSLGGASNQPQHF. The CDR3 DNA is TGTGCCAGCAGTTTAGGAGGGGCGAGCAATCAGCCCCAGCATTTT.